This T cell receptor beta chain was observed in a study of T cell repertoires in cytomegalovirus infection. On the study more broadly: It was recently identified HLA-C-restricted and well-studied HLA-B-restricted CMV epitopes that the study used. Indications of both CMV infection and matching HLA type were provided by public TCR beta signatures.

Turning to this clonotype: Its specificity is not known.

The germline V gene encodes CDR1 DFQATT and CDR2 SNEGSKA (reference sequence). Trimming stripped 6 bases from V and 14 bases from J, with 10 bases between. There are 8 residues in the CDR3. General study points: People with CMV and the relevant HLA were identified by cumulative public TCR beta family frequency. CMV-specific TCR beta clonotypes restricted by HLA-C were the ones dominating the ex vivo response.

One entry per CDR3 protein, called by TCRdb with MiXCR from the reads. The sample carries around 430,000 distinct CDR3 sequences, about two fifths recorded once. The chain has TRBV20-1 and TRBJ1-2, with D maybe TRBD1 (5 bases). This specimen consisted of cultured PBMCs, obtained from culture after CMV antigen stimulation. The sequence was obtained from a human donor in good health (CMV status not recorded). Some clones in this sample may be carry-over from other donors' samples. CDR3 loop: CSAPTGTF. The CDR3 coding sequence is TGCAGTGCCCCTACAGGAACCTTC.